This T cell receptor beta chain stems from a study of blood T cell repertoires in COVID-19. The wider study: The United States, Italy and Spain were the sources of the acute and convalescent COVID-19 samples.

The table came from immunoSEQ multiplex PCR; TCRdb's copy has only in-frame clones and leaves some out. The data contain some 150,000 clones, about nine tenths of them seen just once; the ten biggest clones take up 2.3%. This CDR3 has 19 amino acids. Per the germline V gene, CDR1 is MNHEY and CDR2 is SMNVEV (reference sequence). The junction had 17 bases not matched to a gene; V was cut back by 2 bases and J by 7 bases. Sequencing was done on a sample of peripheral blood. This sequence joins TRBV27 and TRBJ2-2, with 9 positions matching TRBD1. The TCR comes from a human donor in a cohort sampled during active COVID-19. The CDR3 DNA reads as TGTGCCAGCAGTTTAAGAGTCGGGACAGGGAGTAATGTTATCGGGGAGCTGTTTTTT. Protein sequence: CASSLRVGTGSNVIGELFF.